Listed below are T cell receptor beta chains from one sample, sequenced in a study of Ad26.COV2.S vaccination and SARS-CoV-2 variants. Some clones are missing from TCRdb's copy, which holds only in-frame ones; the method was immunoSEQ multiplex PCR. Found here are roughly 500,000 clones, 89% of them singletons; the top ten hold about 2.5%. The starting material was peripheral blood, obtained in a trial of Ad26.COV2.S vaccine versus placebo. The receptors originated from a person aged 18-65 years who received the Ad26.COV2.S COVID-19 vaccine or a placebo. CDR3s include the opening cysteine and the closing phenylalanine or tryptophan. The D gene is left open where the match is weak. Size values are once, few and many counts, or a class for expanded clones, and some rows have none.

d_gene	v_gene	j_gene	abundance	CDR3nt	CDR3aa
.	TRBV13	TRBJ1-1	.	TGTGCCAGCAGCTTAGCACCGGCAACTGAAGCTTTCTTT	CASSLAPATEAFF
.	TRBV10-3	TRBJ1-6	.	TGTGCCACCTCCGGCCGGGATTCACCCCTCCACTTT	CATSGRDSPLHF
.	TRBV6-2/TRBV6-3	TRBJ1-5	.	TGTGCCAGCAGTTACTCGCGGGGCCACTATAGCAATCAGCCCCAGCATTTT	CASSYSRGHYSNQPQHF
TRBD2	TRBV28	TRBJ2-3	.	TGTGCCAGCAGTTTACCTATTCGAGCGGGGGAAACAAGATTAAGTAGGGATACGCAGTATTTT	CASSLPIRAGETRLSRDTQYF
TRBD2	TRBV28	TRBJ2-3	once	TGTGCCAGCAGTGGGAGGGGTGCGGATACGCAGTATTTT	CASSGRGADTQYF
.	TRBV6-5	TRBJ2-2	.	TGTGCCAGCAGTTATGATAGTGGGACCGGGGAGCTGTTTTTT	CASSYDSGTGELFF
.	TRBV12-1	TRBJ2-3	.	TGTGCCAGCAGCTCTTTTGGGGGCGGGAGGAGGACAGATACGCAGTATTTT	CASSSFGGGRRTDTQYF
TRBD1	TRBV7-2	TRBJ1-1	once	TGTGCCAGCAGCAAAAACCGAGAAACCGGGACAGGGAAGGGCACTGAAGCTTTCTTT	CASSKNRETGTGKGTEAFF
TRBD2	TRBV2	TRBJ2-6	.	TGTGCCAGCAGTGAATGGGGACTAGTGACCTCTGGGGCCAACGTCCTGACTTTC	CASSEWGLVTSGANVLTF
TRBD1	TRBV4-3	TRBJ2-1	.	TGCGCCAGCAGCTCTGGACAGGTTAGGAATTACCCCCGATTCTACAATGAGCAGTTCTTC	CASSSGQVRNYPRFYNEQFF